One sample yielded the 18 T cell receptor beta chains listed below, sequenced in a study of T-cell memory formation after mild COVID-19. TCRdb itself ran the 5' RACE reads through MiXCR, one entry per CDR3 protein. The sample has approximately 150,000 distinct CDR3 sequences, over 15% seen once. Sequencing was performed on PBMCs or a T cell subset sorted from them (not recorded which). All receptors come from an adult woman who had mild COVID-19 (a few samples of this study predate the infection). Cell type and time point are not known.

The V call is TRBV12-3 or TRBV12-4, the J call TRBJ2-5; unclear D gene. The CDR3 covers 12 residues. With 3 bases removed from V and 5 bases from J, the gap between germline ends came to 7 bases. The chain's CDR3 is CASSLGIETQYF. The CDR3 DNA follows: TGTGCCAGCAGTTTGGGTATCGAGACCCAGTACTTC.

The chain has TRBV4-3 and TRBJ1-4, with 7 nucleotides matching TRBD1. Germline V CDR1 and CDR2: LGHNA, YSLEER. The CDR3 extends over 16 amino acids. Trimming took 2 bases from V and 6 from J; bases not matched to a gene: 9. The CDR3 DNA reads TGCGCCAGCAGCCAACAACAGCACAGGGGTGATGAAAAACTGTTTTTT. Translation: CASSQQQHRGDEKLFF.

This clonotype was found a few times. This chain links TRBV5-1 with TRBJ2-2, with D perhaps TRBD1 or TRBD2 (5 bases each). Germline loops: CDR1 SGHRS, CDR2 YFSETQ. The CDR3 runs to 14 residues. Trimming shortened V by 0 bases and J by 4 bases, and 7 bases separated the two germline ends. CDR3 in amino acids: CASSLDGATGELFF. CDR3 in DNA: TGCGCCAGCAGCTTGGACGGGGCCACCGGGGAGCTGTTTTTT.

A few counts support this clonotype. Written as DNA, the CDR3 is TGCGCCAGCAGCTCAGGACTAGCGGGGGGCGATGAGCAGTTCTTC. This translates into CASSSGLAGGDEQFF. The V gene is TRBV5-1, the J gene TRBJ2-1; TRBD2 agrees at 14 bases. V gave up 3 bases and J gave up 8 bases; unmatched junction bases: 4. Per the germline V gene, CDR1 is SGHRS and CDR2 is YFSETQ. The CDR3 consists of 15 residues.

This clonotype was counted only a few times. The V and J genes are TRBV5-1 and TRBJ1-6; D is undetermined. Trimming stripped 1 base from V and 0 bases from J, with 5 bases between. The CDR3 runs 15 residues. CDR1 SGHRS and CDR2 YFSETQ come from the germline V gene. DNA for the CDR3: TGCGCCAGCAGCTTGACAAGCTCCTATAATTCACCCCTCCACTTT. Its translation is CASSLTSSYNSPLHF.

The rearrangement uses TRBV25-1 and TRBJ1-2, with TRBD1 matching 8 bases. The CDR3 is 15 residues long. Germline V gives CDR1 MGHDK, CDR2 SYGVNS. V was clipped by 2 bases and J by 14 bases; unmatched bases: 16. As DNA, the CDR3 is TGTGCCAGCAGTGAAACTGGGCGTCAGGGGGCCTCCTTAACCTTC. Its translation is CASSETGRQGASLTF.

This clonotype was picked up many times. The chain links TRBV5-5 to TRBJ2-2, with TRBD1 as a possible D gene (5 bases). V was clipped by 0 bases and J by 3 bases, with 6 bases between them. CDR1 is SGHKS and CDR2 is YYEKEE in the germline V gene (reference sequence). The CDR3 totals 14 residues. CDR3 sequence: CASSLGQYTGELFF. Here the CDR3 DNA reads TGTGCCAGCAGCTTGGGACAGTACACCGGGGAGCTGTTTTTT.

In this sample, this clonotype turned up a few times. The V call is TRBV10-3, the J call TRBJ2-7, with 9 bases identical to TRBD1. The CDR3 spans 16 residues. In germline, CDR1 is ENHRY, CDR2 SYGVKD. Trimming took 6 bases from V and 2 from J; bases not matched to a gene: 11. DNA for the CDR3: TGTGCCATCAGCCAGGCGGACAGGGGATCTCCCTACGAGCAGTACTTC. This translates into CAISQADRGSPYEQYF.

This clonotype has more than one count but fewer than ten. The DNA for the CDR3 is TGTGCCAGCATAGGGTCGCAGCCCCAGCATTTT. It yields the protein CASIGSQPQHF. The chain combines TRBV7-3 with TRBJ1-5; the D is unclear. Trimming stripped 7 bases from V and 7 bases from J, with 8 bases between. Germline V gene lookup returns CDR1 SGHTA and CDR2 FQGTGA. The CDR3 runs 11 residues.

This clonotype was picked up a small number of times. The J gene is TRBJ2-7, the V gene TRBV4-2; TRBD2 is a possible D gene (6 bases). Germline CDR1 LGHNA, CDR2 YNFKEQ. CDR3 size: 17 residues. Deletions cut 1 base from V and 3 bases from J, with 19 bases between. This CDR3 is CASSQAGNRDWFYEQYF. CDR3 in DNA: TGTGCCAGCAGCCAAGCGGGGAACCGGGACTGGTTCTACGAGCAGTACTTC.

The sample holds a few counts of this clonotype. The chain carries TRBV24-1 and TRBJ1-5; D gene ambiguous. The V and J ends lost 4 bases and 4 bases respectively, with 10 bases between them. CDR1 is KGHDR, CDR2 SFDVKD, per germline. The CDR3 has 14 amino acids. In DNA, the CDR3 is TGTGCCACCAGTGACCCCGGGAAGAATCAGCCCCAGCATTTT. Translation gives CATSDPGKNQPQHF.

The chain is built from TRBV5-4 and TRBJ2-5; D uncertain. V lost 3 bases to trimming and J lost 0 bases, with 12 bases between them. The CDR3 spans 15 residues. Germline values: CDR1 SGHNT, CDR2 YYREEE (reference sequence). CDR3 amino acids: CASSSRPSYQETQYF. The CDR3 DNA follows: TGTGCCAGCAGCTCCCGACCTTCGTACCAAGAGACCCAGTACTTC.

This clonotype was detected a few times. This chain uses TRBV5-1 with TRBJ2-7, with 9 bases identical to TRBD1. The germline V gene has CDR1 SGHRS and CDR2 YFSETQ. Losses at the gene ends were 2 bases for V and 0 bases for J; bases not matched to a gene: 6. This CDR3 is built from 16 residues. CDR3 sequence reads: CASSFQTGGTSYEQYF. CDR3 DNA sequence: TGCGCCAGCAGCTTCCAGACAGGGGGGACCTCCTACGAGCAGTACTTC. Full variable domain (outside the CDR3, taken from reference TRBV5-1 and TRBJ2-7): KAGVTQTPRYLIKTRGQQVTLSCSPISGHRSVSWYQQTPGQGLQFLFEYFSETQRNKGNFPGRFSGRQFSNSRSEMNVSTLELGDSALYLCASSFQTGGTSYEQYFGPGTRLTVT.

This clonotype was observed a few times. The genes are TRBV10-3 and TRBJ2-1; 7 bases are a match to TRBD2. The CDR3 length is 13 residues. Germline trimming cut 6 bases from V and 5 bases from J; bases unmatched to any gene: 4. Germline V gives CDR1 ENHRY, CDR2 SYGVKD. CDR3 bases: TGTGCCATCAGCCGACTAGCCAACAATGAGCAGTTCTTC. Protein product: CAISRLANNEQFF.

The chain carries TRBV6-4 and TRBJ2-1; 11 positions agree with TRBD2. With 2 bases clipped from V and 4 bases from J, the junction kept 4 bases outside the gene matches. The germline CDR1 and CDR2 sequences are MRHNA and SNTAGT. The CDR3 spans 16 residues. CDR3 nucleotides: TGTGCCAGCAGTGACCCCCCTAGCGGGGGGTACAATGAGCAGTTCTTC. Encoded protein: CASSDPPSGGYNEQFF.

The chain joins TRBV12-3 or TRBV12-4 to TRBJ1-6; TRBD1 might be the D (5 bases). Between the trimmed V and J ends, which lost 5 bases and 6 bases, there was a span of 14 bases. The CDR3 is made up of 15 amino acids. CDR3 in DNA: TGTGCCAGCAGTCCCCGCGGGGCGGTTAATTCACCCCTCCACTTT. This sequence encodes CASSPRGAVNSPLHF.

The chain links TRBV12-3 or TRBV12-4 to TRBJ1-4; no clear D. V was pared by 3 bases and J by 5 bases, with 7 bases between. This CDR3 is 13 amino acids long. The CDR3 DNA reads TGTGCCAGCAGTTTGGGCCTCAATGAAAAACTGTTTTTT. Translated, it gives CASSLGLNEKLFF.

J is TRBJ2-1 and V is TRBV19; 10 positions agree with TRBD2. The junction had 4 bases not matched to a gene; V was cut back by 3 bases and J by 5 bases. This CDR3 contains 15 residues. Germline loops: CDR1 LNHDA, CDR2 SQIVND (reference sequence). The CDR3 is CASSIRTSGNNEQFF. As DNA, the CDR3 is TGTGCCAGTAGTATTCGGACTAGCGGAAACAATGAGCAGTTCTTC.